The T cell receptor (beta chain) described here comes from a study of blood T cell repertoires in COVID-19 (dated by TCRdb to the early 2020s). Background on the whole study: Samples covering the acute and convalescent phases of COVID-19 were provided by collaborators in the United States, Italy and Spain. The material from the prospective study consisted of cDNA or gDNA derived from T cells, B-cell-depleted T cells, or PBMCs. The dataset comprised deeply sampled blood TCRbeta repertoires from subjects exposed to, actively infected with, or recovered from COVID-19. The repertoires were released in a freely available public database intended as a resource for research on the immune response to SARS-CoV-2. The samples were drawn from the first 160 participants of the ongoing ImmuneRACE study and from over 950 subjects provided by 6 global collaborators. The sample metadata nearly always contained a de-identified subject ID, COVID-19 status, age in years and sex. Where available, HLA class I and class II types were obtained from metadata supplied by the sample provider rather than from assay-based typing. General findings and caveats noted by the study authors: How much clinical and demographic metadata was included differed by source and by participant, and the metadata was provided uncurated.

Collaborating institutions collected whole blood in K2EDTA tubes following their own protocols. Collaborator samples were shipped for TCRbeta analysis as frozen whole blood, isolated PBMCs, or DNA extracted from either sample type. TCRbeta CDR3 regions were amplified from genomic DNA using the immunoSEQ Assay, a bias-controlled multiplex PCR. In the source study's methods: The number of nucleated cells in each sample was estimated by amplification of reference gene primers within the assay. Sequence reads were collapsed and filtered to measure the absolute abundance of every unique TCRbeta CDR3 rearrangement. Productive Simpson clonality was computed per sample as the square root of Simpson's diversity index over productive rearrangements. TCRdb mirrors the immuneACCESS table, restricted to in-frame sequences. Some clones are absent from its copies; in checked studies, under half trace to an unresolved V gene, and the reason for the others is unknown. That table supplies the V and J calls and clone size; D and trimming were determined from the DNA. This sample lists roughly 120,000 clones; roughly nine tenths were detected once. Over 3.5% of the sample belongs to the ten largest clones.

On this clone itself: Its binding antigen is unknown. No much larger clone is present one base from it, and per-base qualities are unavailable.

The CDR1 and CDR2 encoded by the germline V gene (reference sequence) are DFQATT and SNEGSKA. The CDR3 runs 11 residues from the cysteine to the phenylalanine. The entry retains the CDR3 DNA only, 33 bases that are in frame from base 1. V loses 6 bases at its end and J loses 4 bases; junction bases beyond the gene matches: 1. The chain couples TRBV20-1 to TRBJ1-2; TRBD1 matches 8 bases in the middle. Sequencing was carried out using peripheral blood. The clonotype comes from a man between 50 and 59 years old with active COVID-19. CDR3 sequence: CSATGGYGYTF. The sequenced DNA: TGCAGTGCAACAGGGGGCTATGGCTACACCTTC.